This T cell receptor beta chain was observed in a study of blood T cell repertoires in COVID-19. Only a few counts were recorded for this clone. Only in-frame clones appear in the TCRdb table, and some are missing; sequencing was by immunoSEQ multiplex PCR. Among around 130,000 clones, around 80% were seen once, and the ten largest hold more than 15%. The V segment lost 6 bases and the J segment 3 bases; nucleotides outside the gene matches: 5. The CDR3 is 14 amino acids. The V gene's germline CDR1 is LNHDA and CDR2 SQIVND (reference sequence). The chain is built from TRBV19 and TRBJ1-5; 7 bases match TRBD1. Sequencing was carried out using peripheral blood. This receptor was taken from a man in his 60s with active or convalescent COVID-19. The CDR3, as DNA: TGTGCCAGTAGCGTGGGACAGCTCAATCAGCCCCAGCATTTT. This encodes CASSVGQLNQPQHF.